The 16 T cell receptor beta chains listed next were all sequenced from one sample in a study of cytomegalovirus exposure and HLA in healthy donors. Profiling relied on immunoSEQ multiplex PCR, and the TCRdb table lists in-frame clones only, not all of them. The table shows about 190,000 clones, with roughly 88% occurring only once. Sequenced: PBMCs. Receptors originate from a woman between 18 and 29 years old in good health and CMV-seronegative.

The gene calls are TRBV9 and TRBJ1-6; D remains ambiguous. The germline CDR1 and CDR2 sequences are SGDLS and YYNGEE. With 0 bases removed from V and 9 bases from J, the gap between germline ends came to 7 bases. The CDR3 has 13 amino acids. The CDR3 nucleotides are TGTGCCAGCAGCGTAGAAATTCGTTCACCCCTCCACTTT. Translation gives CASSVEIRSPLHF.

This clone has just a few counts. The chain uses TRBV7-3 and TRBJ1-2; possibly TRBD1 for D (6 bases). CDR3 length: 13 amino acids. Germline V CDR1 and CDR2: SGHTA, FQGTGA. Trimming took 5 bases from V and 4 from J, leaving 11 bases between them. CDR3 sequence reads: CASSLGQPYGYTF. Here the CDR3 DNA reads TGTGCCAGCAGCCTTGGACAGCCCTATGGCTACACCTTC. The full variable domain, rest sourced from reference TRBV7-3 and TRBJ1-2, is GAGVSQTPSNKVTEKGKYVELRCDPISGHTALYWYRQSLGQGPEFLIYFQGTGAADDSGLPNDRFFAVRPEGSVSTLKIQRTERGDSAVYLCASSLGQPYGYTFGSGTRLTVV.

The chain couples TRBV14 to TRBJ2-1, with 14 bases fitting TRBD2. J was trimmed by 7 bases and V by 2 bases; bases with no gene match: 13. The germline V gene encodes CDR1 SGHDN and CDR2 FVKESK. This CDR3 comprises 19 residues. The DNA for the CDR3 is TGTGCCAGCAGCCAAATCCGCCCCGGGACTAGCGGGAGCCTTAATGAGCAGTTCTTC. This gives the protein CASSQIRPGTSGSLNEQFF.

This clone was seen a handful of times. The chain carries TRBV6-4 and TRBJ2-1; 12 positions agree with TRBD2. The CDR3 extends over 16 amino acids. Looked up from germline, CDR1 is MRHNA and CDR2 is SNTAGT. Germline trimming cut 0 bases from V and 8 bases from J; bases unmatched to any gene: 5. CDR3 bases: TGTGCCAGCAGTGACTCAGGACTAGCGGGGTTCGATGAGCAGTTCTTC. It encodes CASSDSGLAGFDEQFF.

This chain connects TRBV29-1 to TRBJ1-2, with 10 bases aligning to TRBD1. J gave up 5 bases and V 4 bases, and 7 bases lay outside the gene matches. The CDR3 consists of 14 residues. Germline values: CDR1 SQVTM, CDR2 ANQGSEA. CDR3 region: CSVARQGAKYGYTF. The CDR3 region has the DNA TGCAGCGTTGCGCGACAGGGGGCGAAATATGGCTACACCTTC.

In its sample, this clone was seen once. This chain links TRBV4-1 with TRBJ1-3; possible D gene TRBD1, 5 bases. Germline CDR1 MGHRA, CDR2 YSYEKL. V lost 7 bases and J 4 bases, leaving 8 bases between the germline ends. The CDR3 totals 12 residues. CDR3 region: CASKGQGNTIYF. CDR3 nucleotide sequence: TGCGCCAGCAAGGGGCAAGGAAACACCATATATTTT.

The V and J genes are TRBV11-2 and TRBJ2-2; 10 bases line up with TRBD2. The germline V gene encodes CDR1 SGHAT and CDR2 FQNNGV. V trimming: 1 base; J trimming: 5 bases; junction bases outside the gene matches: 4. This CDR3 contains 16 residues. CDR3 amino acids: CASSLVLAGETGELFF. DNA for the CDR3: TGTGCCAGCAGCTTAGTCCTAGCGGGGGAGACCGGGGAGCTGTTTTTT.

Of note for this clone: Other DNA sequences within the sample encode an identical CDR3. V usage is TRBV18 and J usage is TRBJ1-1, with 7 bases aligning to TRBD1. V was clipped by 3 bases and J by 1 base; unmatched bases: 2. The CDR3 runs to 14 residues. The germline CDR1 and CDR2 sequences are KGHSH and LQKENI. The CDR3 region has the DNA TGTGCCAGCTCACCGGGACAGTCGAACACTGAAGCTTTCTTT. The encoded protein is CASSPGQSNTEAFF.

CDR3 loop: CASSPWPGGPDTQYF. Written as DNA, the CDR3 is TGTGCCAGCAGTCCCTGGCCGGGGGGGCCGGATACGCAGTATTTT. The chain combines TRBV27 with TRBJ2-3, with 8 bases aligning to TRBD2. Trimming removed 5 bases from V and 6 bases from J; junction bases left unmatched: 10. The CDR3 covers 15 residues. Germline V CDR1 and CDR2: MNHEY, SMNVEV (reference sequence).

The chain links TRBV19 to TRBJ1-5; unclear D gene. CDR3 length: 15 amino acids. The V gene lost 5 bases and the J gene lost 0 bases, with 11 bases spanning the gap. The germline V gene has CDR1 LNHDA and CDR2 SQIVND (reference sequence). In DNA, the CDR3 is TGTGCCAGTAGTCCTCGAGGGAATAGCAATCAGCCCCAGCATTTT. It translates to CASSPRGNSNQPQHF.

The chain combines TRBV28 with TRBJ1-2; D is ambiguous. The CDR3 extends over 12 amino acids. Per the germline V gene, CDR1 is MDHEN and CDR2 is SYDVKM. The V gene lost 3 bases and the J gene lost 5 bases, with 7 bases spanning the gap. CDR3 nucleotides: TGTGCCAGCAGTTTTGGAGGATATGGCTACACCTTC. Amino acid sequence: CASSFGGYGYTF.

V usage is TRBV7-2 and J usage is TRBJ1-1, with D uncertain. V was trimmed by 4 bases and J by 3 bases, leaving 15 bases between them. The V gene's germline CDR1 is SGHTA and CDR2 FQGNSA. This CDR3 has 15 residues. CDR3 DNA sequence: TGTGCCAGCAGCTCCCGGCGGGATCCGTACACTGAAGCTTTCTTT. Its translation is CASSSRRDPYTEAFF.

This clone was recorded once. The rearrangement links TRBV13 to TRBJ1-3; 7 nucleotides agree with TRBD1. Germline assignment: CDR1 PRHDT and CDR2 FYEKMQ (reference sequence). J was trimmed by 4 bases and V by 3 bases; bases with no gene match: 12. This CDR3 region has 17 residues. CDR3: CASSFPYTGDIGNTIYF. In DNA, the CDR3 is TGTGCCAGCAGCTTTCCCTACACAGGGGACATCGGAAACACCATATATTTT.

The rearrangement uses TRBV25-1 and TRBJ2-6; weak D call: TRBD2 (5 bases). Deletions cut 1 base from V and 0 bases from J, with 7 bases between. Germline CDR1 reads MGHDK; CDR2 reads SYGVNS. The CDR3 spans 16 residues. CDR3 bases: TGTGCCAGCAGTGAATTGGAGGTCTCTGGGGCCAACGTCCTGACTTTC. Translating it yields CASSELEVSGANVLTF. Combining the CDR3 with reference TRBV25-1 and TRBJ2-6 gives the whole variable domain EADIYQTPRYLVIGTGKKITLECSQTMGHDKMYWYQQDPGMELHLIHYSYGVNSTEKGDLSSESTVSRIRTEHFPLTLESARPSHTSQYLCASSELEVSGANVLTFGAGSRLTVL.

This chain joins TRBV5-1 and TRBJ1-1, with D possibly matching TRBD1 (6 bases). The CDR3 is 21 residues long. Germline lookup yields CDR1 SGHRS and CDR2 YFSETQ. V was pared by 2 bases and J by 0 bases, with 29 bases between. The CDR3 DNA follows: TGCGCCAGCAGCTTTTGGAGTACCTCAGGGGTCGCGCAGAGCGTGAACACTGAAGCTTTCTTT. It codes for CASSFWSTSGVAQSVNTEAFF.

The V call is TRBV7-2, the J call TRBJ1-2; tentative D call: TRBD1 (6 bases). Germline CDR1 is SGHTA and CDR2 is FQGNSA. The V and J ends lost 5 bases and 5 bases respectively, with 21 bases between them. CDR3 length: 16 amino acids. The CDR3 DNA sequence: TGTGCCAGCAGCCCCGACGCGGGGGCCATAACGTATGGCTACACCTTC. It codes for CASSPDAGAITYGYTF. Full variable domain (outside the CDR3, taken from reference TRBV7-2 and TRBJ1-2): GAGVSQSPSNKVTEKGKDVELRCDPISGHTALYWYRQSLGQGLEFLIYFQGNSAPDKSGLPSDRFSAERTGGSVSTLTIQRTQQEDSAVYLCASSPDAGAITYGYTFGSGTRLTVV.